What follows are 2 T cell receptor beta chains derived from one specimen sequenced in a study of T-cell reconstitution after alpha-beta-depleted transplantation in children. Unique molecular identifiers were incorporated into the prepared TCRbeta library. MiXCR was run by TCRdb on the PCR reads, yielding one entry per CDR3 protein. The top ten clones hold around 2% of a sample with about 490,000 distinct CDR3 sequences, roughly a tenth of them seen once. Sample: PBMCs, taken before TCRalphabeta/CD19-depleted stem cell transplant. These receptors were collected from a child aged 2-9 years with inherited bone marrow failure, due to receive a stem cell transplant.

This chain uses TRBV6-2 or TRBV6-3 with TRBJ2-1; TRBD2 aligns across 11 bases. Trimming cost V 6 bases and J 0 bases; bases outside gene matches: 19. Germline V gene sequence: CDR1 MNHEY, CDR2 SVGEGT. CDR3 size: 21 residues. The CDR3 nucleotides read TGTGCCAGCAGACCTTTCCCGGGGCTAGCGGGAGGAAAGAGCTCCTACAATGAGCAGTTCTTC. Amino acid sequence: CASRPFPGLAGGKSSYNEQFF.

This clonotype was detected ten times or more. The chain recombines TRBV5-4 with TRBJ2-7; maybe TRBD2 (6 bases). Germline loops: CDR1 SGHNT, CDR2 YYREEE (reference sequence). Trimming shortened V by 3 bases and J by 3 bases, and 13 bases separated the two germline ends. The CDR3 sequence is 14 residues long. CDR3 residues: CASSSGTSIYEQYF. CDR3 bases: TGTGCCAGCAGCTCGGGGACTTCTATCTACGAGCAGTACTTC.